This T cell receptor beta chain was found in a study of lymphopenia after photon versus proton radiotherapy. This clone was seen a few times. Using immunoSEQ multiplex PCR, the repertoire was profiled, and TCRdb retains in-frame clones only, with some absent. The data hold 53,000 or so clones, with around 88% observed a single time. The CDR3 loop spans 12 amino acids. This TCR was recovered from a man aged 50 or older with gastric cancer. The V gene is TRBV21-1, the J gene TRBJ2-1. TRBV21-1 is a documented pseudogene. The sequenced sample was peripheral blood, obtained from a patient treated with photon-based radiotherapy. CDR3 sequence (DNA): TGTGCCAGCAGCAAAAGAGGGGATGAGCAGTTCTTC. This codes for CASSKRGDEQFF.